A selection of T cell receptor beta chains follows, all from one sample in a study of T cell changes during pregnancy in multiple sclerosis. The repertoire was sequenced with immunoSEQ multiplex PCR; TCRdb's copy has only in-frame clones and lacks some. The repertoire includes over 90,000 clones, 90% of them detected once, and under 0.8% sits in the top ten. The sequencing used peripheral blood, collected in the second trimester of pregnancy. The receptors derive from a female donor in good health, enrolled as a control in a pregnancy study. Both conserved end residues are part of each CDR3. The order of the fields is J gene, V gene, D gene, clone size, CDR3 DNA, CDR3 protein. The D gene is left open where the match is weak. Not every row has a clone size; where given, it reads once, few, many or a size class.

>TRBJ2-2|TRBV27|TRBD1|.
TGTGCCAGCAGTACAGGGGACACCACCGGGGAGCTGTTTTTT
CASSTGDTTGELFF
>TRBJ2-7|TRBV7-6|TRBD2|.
TGTGCCAGCAGCTCCGTAGCGGGGAACGAGCAGTACTTC
CASSSVAGNEQYF
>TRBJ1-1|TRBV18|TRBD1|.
TGTGCCAGCTCACCAGGGACAGGGACGATGTATGTCACTGAAGCTTTCTTT
CASSPGTGTMYVTEAFF
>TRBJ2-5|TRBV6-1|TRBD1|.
TGTGCCAGCAGGGTACAGGGGGCGCTCCAAGAGACCCAGTACTTC
CASRVQGALQETQYF
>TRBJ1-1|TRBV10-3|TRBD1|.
TGTGCCATCAGTCGAGGGGGCGGTGGGGACACTGAAGCTTTCTTT
CAISRGGGGDTEAFF
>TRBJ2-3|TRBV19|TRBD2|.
TGTGCCATCGGCGGGAGTGGATCAGATACGCAGTATTTT
CAIGGSGSDTQYF
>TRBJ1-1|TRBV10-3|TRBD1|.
TGTGCCATCAGTGCTCCGGACAGGCGTGCTTTCTTT
CAISAPDRRAFF
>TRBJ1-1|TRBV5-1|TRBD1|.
TGCGCCAGCAGCTGGGGACAGGGTCGAACGAACACTGAAGCTTTCTTT
CASSWGQGRTNTEAFF
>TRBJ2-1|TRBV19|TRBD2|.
TGTGCCAGTAGTCCGGGACTAGGGTTTGAGCAGTTCTTC
CASSPGLGFEQFF
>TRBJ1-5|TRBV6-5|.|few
TGTGCCAGCAGTCCGACAGGAATTAGCAATCAGCCCCAGCATTTT
CASSPTGISNQPQHF
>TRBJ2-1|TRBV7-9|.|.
TGTGCCAGCACCCCGACCGAAAGCGAGATCTACAATGAGCAGTTCTTC
CASTPTESEIYNEQFF
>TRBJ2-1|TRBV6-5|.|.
TGTGCCAGCAGCAAGGCGGGACAGAAAAACAATGAGCAGTTCTTC
CASSKAGQKNNEQFF
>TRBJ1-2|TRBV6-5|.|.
TGTGCCAGCAGTTACGGCCCTGGGGGCGGCTACACCTTC
CASSYGPGGGYTF
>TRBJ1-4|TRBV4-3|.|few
TGCGCCAGCAGTCACATTCCAACTAATGAAAAACTGTTTTTT
CASSHIPTNEKLFF
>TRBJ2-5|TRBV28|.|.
TGTGCCAGCAGTTTTTTGGGCCGGGAGACCCAGTACTTC
CASSFLGRETQYF
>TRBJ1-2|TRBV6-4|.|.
TGTGCCAGCAGCCCGGACACTTCTAACTATGGCTACACCTTC
CASSPDTSNYGYTF